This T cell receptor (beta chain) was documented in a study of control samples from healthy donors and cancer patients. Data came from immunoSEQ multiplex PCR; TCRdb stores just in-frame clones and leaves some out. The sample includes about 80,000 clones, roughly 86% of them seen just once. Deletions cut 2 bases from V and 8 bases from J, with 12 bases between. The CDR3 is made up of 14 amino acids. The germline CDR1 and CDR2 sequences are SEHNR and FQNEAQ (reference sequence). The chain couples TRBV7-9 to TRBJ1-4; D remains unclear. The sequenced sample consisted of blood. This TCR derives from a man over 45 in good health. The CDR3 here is CASSLIGKKEKLFF. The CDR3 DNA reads TGTGCCAGCAGCTTAATAGGTAAAAAAGAAAAACTGTTTTTT.